The 10 T cell receptor beta chains presented below share a single source sample, sequenced in a study of T cells in Graves' hyperthyroidism and ophthalmopathy. Researchers took RNA transcripts and amplified the TCR beta CDR3 regions from them. With the HTBI primer set, the TCR CDR3 went through a first round of RT-PCR. One entry per CDR3 protein results from TCRdb running MiXCR on the multiplex PCR reads. The sample includes 530,000 or so distinct CDR3 sequences, 46% seen only once; the top ten take around 8%. Sequencing was carried out using peripheral blood or thyroid tissue (not recorded which). These receptors originate from a woman younger than 35 with Graves' hyperthyroidism.

This rearrangement joins TRBV11-2 to TRBJ1-2, with D uncertain. V lost 1 base and J 8 bases, leaving 11 bases between the germline ends. This CDR3 has 13 residues. Germline V gives CDR1 SGHAT, CDR2 FQNNGV. The CDR3 protein is CASSLGEYEGYTF. In DNA, the CDR3 is TGTGCCAGCAGCTTAGGGGAGTATGAAGGCTACACCTTC.

This clonotype was recorded many times. The chain is built from TRBV19 and TRBJ1-5; no clear D. CDR1 and CDR2 (germline): LNHDA, SQIVND (reference sequence). The CDR3 runs 14 residues. V lost 7 bases and J lost 1, with 11 bases in between. Here the CDR3 reads CASNYSPSNQPQHF. CDR3 sequence (DNA): TGTGCCAGTAACTATAGTCCCAGCAATCAGCCCCAGCATTTT.

This clonotype was recorded many times. A much larger clone lies one base from this, so it may be a read error. CDR3 in amino acids: CATSSHSGIPLDYGYTF. CDR3 nucleotide sequence: TGTGCCACCAGTTCTCATTCCGGGATACCGTTGGACTATGGCTACACCTTC. The rearrangement joins TRBV24-1 to TRBJ1-2; D remains ambiguous. Deletions cut 6 bases from V and 3 bases from J, with 22 bases between. Germline loops: CDR1 KGHDR, CDR2 SFDVKD. This CDR3 is 17 amino acids long.

In its sample, this clonotype was seen a few times. The chain links TRBV5-1 to TRBJ2-5, with 7 bases lining up with TRBD1. This CDR3 region has 14 residues. Germline V lookup: CDR1 SGHRS, CDR2 YFSETQ. J gave up 6 bases and V 0 bases, and 5 bases lay outside the gene matches. CDR3 sequence (DNA): TGCGCCAGCAGCTTGGTGGTGGGACAGAAGACCCAGTACTTC. As protein: CASSLVVGQKTQYF.

This chain uses TRBV7-3 with TRBJ1-1, with a possible D match to TRBD1 (6 bases). The CDR3 extends over 15 amino acids. V dropped 3 bases and J dropped 0 bases, with 11 bases sitting between them. The V gene's germline CDR1 is SGHTA and CDR2 FQGTGA. The CDR3 region is CASSFEGQMNTEAFF. The CDR3 region has the DNA TGTGCCAGCAGCTTCGAGGGACAAATGAACACTGAAGCTTTCTTT.

At least ten counts were recorded for this clonotype. V gene TRBV7-2 combines with J gene TRBJ2-7, with unresolved D. V was cut by 5 bases and J by 7 bases, with 21 bases left in between. There are 15 residues in the CDR3. In germline, CDR1 is SGHTA, CDR2 FQGNSA. CDR3 region: CASSPRPGTFGEQYF. As DNA, the CDR3 is TGTGCCAGCAGCCCCCGCCCGGGCACCTTCGGGGAGCAGTACTTC. The full variable domain, with the rest looked up from reference TRBV7-2 and TRBJ2-7, is GAGVSQSPSNKVTEKGKDVELRCDPISGHTALYWYRQSLGQGLEFLIYFQGNSAPDKSGLPSDRFSAERTGGSVSTLTIQRTQQEDSAVYLCASSPRPGTFGEQYFGPGTRLTVT.

This clonotype was found many times. The chain recombines TRBV20-1 with TRBJ2-6; D remains unclear. The CDR3 sequence is 16 residues long. With 2 bases removed from V and 1 base from J, the gap between germline ends came to 12 bases. CDR1 is DFQATT and CDR2 is SNEGSKA in the germline V gene (reference sequence). CDR3 bases: TGCAGTGCTAGAACTATCCGCACTTCTGGGGCCAACGTCCTGACTTTC. It encodes CSARTIRTSGANVLTF.

This clonotype showed up many times. J is TRBJ1-2 and V is TRBV5-8, with D hard to call. This CDR3 spans 12 amino acids. Trimming took off 4 bases at V and 3 bases at J, with 7 bases between the two ends. Per germline, CDR1 SGHTS and CDR2 YDEGEE. The CDR3 DNA is TGTGCCAGCAGCGCAGAACACTATGGCTACACCTTC. Protein product: CASSAEHYGYTF.

The CDR3 spells CAISESRAGQMNYGYTF. CDR3 DNA sequence: TGTGCCATCAGTGAGTCTCGGGCAGGGCAAATGAACTATGGCTACACCTTC. The chain joins TRBV10-3 to TRBJ1-2; D perhaps matches TRBD1 (5 bases). CDR1 ENHRY and CDR2 SYGVKD come from the germline V gene. V was clipped by 0 bases and J by 2 bases, with 16 bases between them. The CDR3 covers 17 residues.

At least ten counts were recorded for this clonotype. J is TRBJ2-5 and V is TRBV5-1; 10 nucleotides agree with TRBD2. The CDR3 consists of 15 residues. V lost 0 bases and J lost 6; bases outside the gene matches: 5. The V gene's germline CDR1 is SGHRS and CDR2 YFSETQ. The CDR3 DNA reads TGCGCCAGCAGCTTGGAACTAGCGGGATCGAAGACCCAGTACTTC. Protein: CASSLELAGSKTQYF. The entire variable domain, with the rest obtained from reference TRBV5-1 and TRBJ2-5, is as follows: KAGVTQTPRYLIKTRGQQVTLSCSPISGHRSVSWYQQTPGQGLQFLFEYFSETQRNKGNFPGRFSGRQFSNSRSEMNVSTLELGDSALYLCASSLELAGSKTQYFGPGTRLLVL.